The T cell receptor beta chain described here comes from a study of blood T cells in healthy people across ages. General observations from the study: Calculation of diversity from one million T cells yielded estimates considered to be underestimates. Correlation between TCR beta diversity and naive T cell percentage was strong.

Sample-barcoded 5' priming and a J-beta primer mix drove a second PCR of about 6 to 11 cycles. Through a template-switch adaptor with 12 random nucleotides, each cDNA molecule received a tag. TCRdb ran MiXCR on the 5' RACE reads and lists one entry per CDR3 protein. The sample holds about 1.4 million distinct CDR3 sequences; approximately 60% are singletons and the top ten take more than 6%. In germline, CDR1 is MNHEY, CDR2 SMNVEV (reference sequence). The CDR3 runs 15 residues. Trimming pared 5 bases from V and 7 bases from J, leaving 20 bases between. This clonotype was detected only a few times. What it binds is not known. For every donor, a draw yielded 7.5 to 10 milliliters of peripheral blood.

Sequenced: blood. The chain links TRBV27 to TRBJ1-2, with D possibly matching TRBD1 (6 bases). This receptor was taken from a young man in good health. This chain's CDR3 is CASSPTYRAPPGYTF. The CDR3 bases are TGTGCCAGCAGTCCCACCTACAGGGCCCCTCCTGGCTACACCTTC.